Presented here are 3 T cell receptor beta chains from one specimen sequenced in a study of OX40 agonist ivuxolimab in advanced cancers. Assay: immunoSEQ multiplex PCR; the TCRdb copy retains only in-frame clones and omits some. The profile shows about 78,000 clones, approximately 90% of them singletons. The starting material was CD4+ or CD8+ T cells sorted from blood, obtained in a trial of the OX40 agonist ivuxolimab. Receptor source: an adult with an advanced solid tumor such as melanoma, head and neck, liver or kidney cancer.

The gene calls are TRBV27 and TRBJ1-2; a weak D match, TRBD1 (5 bases). CDR3 length: 16 residues. CDR1 and CDR2 (germline): MNHEY, SMNVEV (reference sequence). The V gene lost 6 bases and the J gene lost 4 bases, with 21 bases spanning the gap. The CDR3 loop reads CASSPTGHPLFYGYTF. CDR3 DNA: TGTGCCAGCAGCCCTACTGGACACCCACTGTTCTATGGCTACACCTTC.

This chain links TRBV6-1 with TRBJ2-5; weak D call: TRBD2 (6 bases). Trimming shortened V by 0 bases and J by 5 bases, and 13 bases separated the two germline ends. Germline CDR1 is MNHNS and CDR2 is SASEGT. The CDR3 totals 15 residues. The CDR3 bases are TGTGCCAGCAGTGAAGCCCGAGGAGGGAGTGAGACCCAGTACTTC. Residues: CASSEARGGSETQYF.

The gene calls are TRBV5-1 and TRBJ2-5, with a weak D call TRBD2 (7 bases). CDR1 and CDR2 from the germline V gene are SGHRS and YFSETQ. The germline V and J ends were trimmed by 4 bases and 2 bases, with 18 bases remaining between them. The CDR3 spans 16 residues. CDR3 sequence reads: CASSERRGRVQETQYF. CDR3 DNA sequence: TGCGCCAGCAGCGAGAGGAGGGGGAGGGTGCAAGAGACCCAGTACTTC.